This T cell receptor beta chain was sequenced during a study of tumor-infiltrating lymphocytes in primary liver carcinoma. Study as a whole: The study reported T1-T3 N0M0 tumors spanning 4.2 to 10 cm. Sequencing of the samples generated roughly 3.65 to 7.5 million productive TCRbeta reads, with similar yields across tissue types.

Worth noting for this clonotype: What it recognizes is unknown. One end of the junction fails to match germline, which may point to a read error.

Findings and caveats of the study: Blood trailed tumors significantly in top-250-clone fraction (p = 0.039). Reduced overlap was seen in tumor-adjacent and tumor-blood pairs versus tumor region pairs.

The roughly 18-32 mg bulk tissue piece was not sorted before simultaneous RNA and DNA extraction. The template, roughly 0.45 ug total RNA, yielded TCR beta cDNA made with a constant-region primer. Each TCR beta library was derived from three nested multiplex PCR rounds that employed slightly modified ARM-PCR. Primers for the first two PCR rounds were TRBV1-TRBV30 forward primers and a C-beta reverse primer (approximately 9 cycles per round). TCRdb re-analysed the multiplex PCR reads in MiXCR, keeping a single row per CDR3 protein. The sample lists approximately 74,000 distinct CDR3 sequences; about two thirds were seen once. The CDR3 spans 13 residues. Germline V gene sequence: CDR1 GTSNPN, CDR2 SVGIG (reference sequence).

The sequence derives from a woman in her sixties with primary liver carcinoma and hepatitis B virus infection. The sequenced sample consisted of liver tumor tissue from sampling region 4. Stated subset: tumor region T4, right-lateral pole. The chain couples TRBV30 to TRBJ1-1; D not resolved. In DNA form, the CDR3 reads TGTGCCTGGAGTATGCAGGAGAACACTGAAGCTTTCTTC. Its translation: CAWSMQENTEAFF.